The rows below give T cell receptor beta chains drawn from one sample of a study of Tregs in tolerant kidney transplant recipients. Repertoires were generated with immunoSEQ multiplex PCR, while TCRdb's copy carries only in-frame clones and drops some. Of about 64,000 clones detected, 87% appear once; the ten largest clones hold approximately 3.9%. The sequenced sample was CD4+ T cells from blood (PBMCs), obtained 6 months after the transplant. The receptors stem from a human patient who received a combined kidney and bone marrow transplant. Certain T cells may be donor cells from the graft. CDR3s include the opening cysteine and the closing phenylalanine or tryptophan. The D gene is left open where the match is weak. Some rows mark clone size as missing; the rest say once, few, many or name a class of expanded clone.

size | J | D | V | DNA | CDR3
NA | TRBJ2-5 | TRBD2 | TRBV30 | TGTGCCTGGGCAAACTCCTGGGGGCTAGCGGGGTCCGAGACCCAGTACTTC | CAWANSWGLAGSETQYF
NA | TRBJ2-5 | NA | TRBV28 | TGTGCCAGCAGTTTCAGAGAGACCCAGTACTTC | CASSFRETQYF
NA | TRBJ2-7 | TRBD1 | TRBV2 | TGTGCCAGCAAGGGACAGGGCTCGAAGAGCTACGAGCAGTACTTC | CASKGQGSKSYEQYF
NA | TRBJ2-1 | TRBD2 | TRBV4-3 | TGCGCCAGCAGCCACCGCGGGAGGAGCTACAATGAGCAGTTCTTC | CASSHRGRSYNEQFF
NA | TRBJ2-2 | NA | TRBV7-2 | TGTGCCAGCAGCTTCCAGGGGGGATTATCCGGGGAGCTGTTTTTT | CASSFQGGLSGELFF
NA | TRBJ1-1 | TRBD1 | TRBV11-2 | TGTGCCAGCAGCCGGACAGGGAGTACTGAAGCTTTCTTT | CASSRTGSTEAFF
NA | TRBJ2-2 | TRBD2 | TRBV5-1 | TGCGCCAGCAGCCTCAGACGGACTAGCGGGGCGAACACCGGGGAGCTGTTTTTT | CASSLRRTSGANTGELFF
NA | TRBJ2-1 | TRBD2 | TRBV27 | TGTGCCAGCAGTCGAGGGTCCAGCGGGGGGGCCGGATTCGAGCAGTTCTTC | CASSRGSSGGAGFEQFF
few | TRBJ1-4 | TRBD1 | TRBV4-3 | TGCGCCAGCAGCCGTCGGACAGGGGGTAATGAAAAACTGTTTTTT | CASSRRTGGNEKLFF
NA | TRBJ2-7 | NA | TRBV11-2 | TGTGCCAGCAGCTTAGTACCGGTTAGCTGGGAGCAGTACTTC | CASSLVPVSWEQYF
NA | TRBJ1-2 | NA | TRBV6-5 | TGTGCCAGCAAGGAGGGGCGGTATGGCTACACCTTC | CASKEGRYGYTF
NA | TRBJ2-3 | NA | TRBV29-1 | TGCAGCGTTGGCCAGACAACAGATACGCAGTATTTT | CSVGQTTDTQYF
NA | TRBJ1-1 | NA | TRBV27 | TGTGCCAGCAGTTTAAACAGGAGAGGGGGTTGGGGGATGAACACTGAAGCTTTCTTT | CASSLNRRGGWGMNTEAFF
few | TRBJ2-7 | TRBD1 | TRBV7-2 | TGTGCCAGCAGCTTAGCCGGGACAGGGGAGGAAGAGCAGTACTTC | CASSLAGTGEEEQYF
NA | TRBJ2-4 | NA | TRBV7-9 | TGTGCCAGCAGCTTAGTTTCTAGCGAGAAAAACATTCAGTACTTC | CASSLVSSEKNIQYF
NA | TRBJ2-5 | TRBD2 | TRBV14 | TGTGCCAGCAGCCCCCCCGGGGGGACGGGGGAAGAGACCCAGTACTTC | CASSPPGGTGEETQYF
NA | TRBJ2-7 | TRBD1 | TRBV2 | TGTGCCAGCAGTGAGACAGGGGAACCATACGAGCAGTACTTC | CASSETGEPYEQYF
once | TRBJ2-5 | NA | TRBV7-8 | TGTGCCAGCAGCTTACGTGGGACAACCTCGGGAGAGACCCAGTACTTC | CASSLRGTTSGETQYF
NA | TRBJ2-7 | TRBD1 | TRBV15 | TGTGCCACCAGCAGAGGAAGAGGGACAGGGGTATTCGAGCAGTACTTC | CATSRGRGTGVFEQYF
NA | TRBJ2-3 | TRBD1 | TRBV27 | TGTGCCAGCAGTTTAGGAGGATTAGGGGGCCGCACAGATACGCAGTATTTT | CASSLGGLGGRTDTQYF
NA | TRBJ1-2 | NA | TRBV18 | TGTGCCAGCTCACCATCAGCGGGGGCGGCCTACACCTTC | CASSPSAGAAYTF
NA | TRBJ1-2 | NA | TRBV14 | TGTGCCAGCAGCCCATCGGACTTGACTATTATAGGCTACACCTTC | CASSPSDLTIIGYTF
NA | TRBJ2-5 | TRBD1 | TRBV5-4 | TGTGCCAGCAGCTACAGGGGGGTTGGAGAGACCCAGTACTTC | CASSYRGVGETQYF
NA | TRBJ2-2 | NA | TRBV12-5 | TGTGCTAGTGGTTTGGCCGGCGGGACAGCGAACACCGGGGAGCTGTTTTTT | CASGLAGGTANTGELFF
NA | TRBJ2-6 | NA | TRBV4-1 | TGCGCCAGCAGCCAAGCAGGGGCTGGGGCCAACGTCCTGACTTTC | CASSQAGAGANVLTF
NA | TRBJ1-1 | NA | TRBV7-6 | TGTGCCAGCAGCTTAGCCCCGTACACTGAAGCTTTCTTT | CASSLAPYTEAFF
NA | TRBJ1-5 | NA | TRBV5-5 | TGTGCCAGCAGCCTCGAGTGGGCTCAGCCCCAGCATTTT | CASSLEWAQPQHF
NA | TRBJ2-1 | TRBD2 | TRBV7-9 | TGTGCCAGCACCCAATTGACAGCGGGGGGTCCCGGTGAGCAGTTCTTC | CASTQLTAGGPGEQFF
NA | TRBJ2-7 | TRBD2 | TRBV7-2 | TGTGCCAGCAGCTTGGCTAGCGGGAGTGTCTACGAGCAGTACTTC | CASSLASGSVYEQYF
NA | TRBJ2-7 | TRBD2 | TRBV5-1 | TGCGCCAGCAGCTTCGGGGGCCTAGCGGGAGTGGGGGCCTACGAGCAGTACTTC | CASSFGGLAGVGAYEQYF
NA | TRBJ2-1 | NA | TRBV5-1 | TGCGCCAGCAGCTTGGCCTCTGGCCGCTACAATGAGCAGTTCTTC | CASSLASGRYNEQFF
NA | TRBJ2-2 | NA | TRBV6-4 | TGTGCCAGTTCAGGACAGCCGAACACCGGGGAGCTGTTTTTT | CASSGQPNTGELFF
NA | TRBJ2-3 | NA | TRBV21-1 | TGTGCCAGCCCTCTGGAGCGAGAGCTGGCGGGAGGGCCGTCCGGAGATACGCAGTATTTT | CASPLERELAGGPSGDTQYF
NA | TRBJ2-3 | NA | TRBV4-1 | TGCGCCAGCAGCCAAGGAGGTCTGGTCACAGATACGCAGTATTTT | CASSQGGLVTDTQYF
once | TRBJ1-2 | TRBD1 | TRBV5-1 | TGCGCCAGCAGCCCTCCGACAGGGGACTATGGCTACACCTTC | CASSPPTGDYGYTF
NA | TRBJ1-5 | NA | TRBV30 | TGTGCCTGGAACTTAAAGGGGCGGGATCGGCCCCAGCATTTT | CAWNLKGRDRPQHF
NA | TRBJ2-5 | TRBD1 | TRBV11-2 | TGTGCCAGCAGCTTAAAAGGGGACAGGGTAATAGAGACCCAGTACTTC | CASSLKGDRVIETQYF
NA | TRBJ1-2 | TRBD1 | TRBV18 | TGTGCCAGCTCATTGGACAGGGGCAGCGGAGGCTACACCTTC | CASSLDRGSGGYTF
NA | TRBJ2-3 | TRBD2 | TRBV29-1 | TGCAGCGTTGGACCGAGCGGGAGCAGAGATACGCAGTATTTT | CSVGPSGSRDTQYF
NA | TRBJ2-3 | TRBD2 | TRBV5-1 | TGCGCCAGCAGCGCGGGACTAGCGGGTTCCACAGATACGCAGTATTTT | CASSAGLAGSTDTQYF
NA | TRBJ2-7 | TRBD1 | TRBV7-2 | TGTGCCAGCAGCGCCTACAGGGGCTCCTACGAGCAGTACTTC | CASSAYRGSYEQYF
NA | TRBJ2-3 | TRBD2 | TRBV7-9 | TGTGCCAGCGCTCGGGTAGCGGGGGGCCTGGATACGCAGTATTTT | CASARVAGGLDTQYF
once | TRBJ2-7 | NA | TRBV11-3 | TGTGCCAGCGGGGGCAGTTCCTACGAGCAGTACTTC | CASGGSSYEQYF
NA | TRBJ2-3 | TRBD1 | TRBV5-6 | TGTGCCAGCAGCTTCGTAGGGGGCCATGGCACAGATACGCAGTATTTT | CASSFVGGHGTDTQYF
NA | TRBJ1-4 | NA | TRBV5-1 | TGCGCCAGCAGCTTGCCGGACGGAGGTGAAAAACTGTTTTTT | CASSLPDGGEKLFF
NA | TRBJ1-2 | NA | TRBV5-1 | TGCGCCAGCAGCCCCAAGTACGGCAGCGGGGGCTACACCTTC | CASSPKYGSGGYTF
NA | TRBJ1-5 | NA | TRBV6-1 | TGTGCCAGCAGTGTTCACAGGGGCAATCAGCCCCAGCATTTT | CASSVHRGNQPQHF
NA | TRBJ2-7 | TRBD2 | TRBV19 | TGTGCCAGTTCTAGCGGGGCTCGCTACGAGCAGTACTTC | CASSSGARYEQYF
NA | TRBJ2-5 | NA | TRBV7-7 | TGTGCCAGCAGCTTGACGAGCCGGGGGTTAGGGACCCAGTACTTC | CASSLTSRGLGTQYF